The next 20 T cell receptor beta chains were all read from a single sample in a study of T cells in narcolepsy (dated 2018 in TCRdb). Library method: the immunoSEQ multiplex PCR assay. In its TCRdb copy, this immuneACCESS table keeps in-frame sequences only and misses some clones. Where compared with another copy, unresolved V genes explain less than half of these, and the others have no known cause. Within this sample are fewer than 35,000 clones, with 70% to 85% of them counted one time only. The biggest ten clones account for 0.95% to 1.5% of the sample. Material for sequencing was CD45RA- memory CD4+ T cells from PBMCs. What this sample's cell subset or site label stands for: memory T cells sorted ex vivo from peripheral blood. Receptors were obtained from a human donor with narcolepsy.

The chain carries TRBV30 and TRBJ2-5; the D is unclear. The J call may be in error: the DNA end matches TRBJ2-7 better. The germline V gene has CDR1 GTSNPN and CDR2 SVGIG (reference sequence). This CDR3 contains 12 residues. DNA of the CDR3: TGTGCCTGGAGTGGGGGTAACTACGAGCAGTACTTC. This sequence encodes CAWSGGNYEQYF.

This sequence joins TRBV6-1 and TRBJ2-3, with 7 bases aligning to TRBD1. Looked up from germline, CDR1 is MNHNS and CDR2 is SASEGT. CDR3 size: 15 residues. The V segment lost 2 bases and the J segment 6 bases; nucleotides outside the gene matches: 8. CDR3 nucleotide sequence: TGTGCCAGCAGTGAAAGGACAGGCGAGGGGGATACGCAGTATTTT. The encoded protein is CASSERTGEGDTQYF.

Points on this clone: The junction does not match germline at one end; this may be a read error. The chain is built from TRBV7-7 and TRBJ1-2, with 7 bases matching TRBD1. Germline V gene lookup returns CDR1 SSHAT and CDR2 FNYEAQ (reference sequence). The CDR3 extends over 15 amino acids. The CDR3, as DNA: TGTGCTAGCAGCTCCGCAGGGGGTTCTAACTATGGCTACACCTTC. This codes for CASSSAGGSNYGYTF.

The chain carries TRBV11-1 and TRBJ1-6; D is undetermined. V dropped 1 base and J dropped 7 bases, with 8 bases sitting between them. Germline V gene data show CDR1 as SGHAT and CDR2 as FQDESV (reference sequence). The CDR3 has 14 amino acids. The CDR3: CASSLGSANSPLHF. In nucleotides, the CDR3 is TGTGCCAGCAGCTTAGGCAGCGCAAATTCACCCCTCCACTTT.

The CDR3 here is CASSPDRGSEKLFF. The CDR3 coding sequence is TGTGCCAGCAGCCCTGACAGGGGTAGCGAAAAACTGTTTTTT. The rearrangement uses TRBV2 and TRBJ1-4, with TRBD1 matching over 8 bases. Germline lookup yields CDR1 SNHLY and CDR2 FYNNEI. Trimming removed 6 bases from V and 8 bases from J; junction bases left unmatched: 8. The CDR3 length is 14 residues.

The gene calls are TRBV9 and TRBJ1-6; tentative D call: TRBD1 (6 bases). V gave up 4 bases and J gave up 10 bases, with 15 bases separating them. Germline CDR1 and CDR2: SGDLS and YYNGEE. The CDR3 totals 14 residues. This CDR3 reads CASSLGQGSSPLHF. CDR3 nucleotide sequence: TGTGCCAGCAGCTTGGGCCAGGGGAGCTCACCCCTCCACTTT.

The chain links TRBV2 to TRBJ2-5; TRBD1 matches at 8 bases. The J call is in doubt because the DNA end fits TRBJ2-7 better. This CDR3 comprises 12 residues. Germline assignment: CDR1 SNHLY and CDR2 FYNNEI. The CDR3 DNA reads TGTGCCAGCAGTCAACAGGGGGACGAGCAGTACTTC. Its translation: CASSQQGDEQYF.

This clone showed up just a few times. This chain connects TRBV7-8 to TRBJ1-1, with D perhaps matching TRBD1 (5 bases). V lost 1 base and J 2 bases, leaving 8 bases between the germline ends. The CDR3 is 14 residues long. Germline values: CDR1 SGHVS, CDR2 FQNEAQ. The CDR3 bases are TGTGCCAGCAGCTTAGGACAGTTTAACACTGAAGCTTTCTTT. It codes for CASSLGQFNTEAFF.

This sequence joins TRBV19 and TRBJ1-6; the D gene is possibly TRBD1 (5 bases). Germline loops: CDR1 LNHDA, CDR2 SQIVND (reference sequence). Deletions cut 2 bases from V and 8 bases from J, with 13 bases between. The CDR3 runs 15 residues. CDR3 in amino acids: CASSISGWGDSPLHF. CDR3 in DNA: TGTGCCAGTAGTATATCTGGTTGGGGCGATTCACCCCTCCACTTT.

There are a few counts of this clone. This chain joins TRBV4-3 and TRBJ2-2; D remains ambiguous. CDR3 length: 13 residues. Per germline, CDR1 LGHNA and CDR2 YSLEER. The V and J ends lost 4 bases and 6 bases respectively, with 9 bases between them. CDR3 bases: TGCGCCAGCAGCCGGCAAGCCCCCGGGGAGCTGTTTTTT. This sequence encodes CASSRQAPGELFF.

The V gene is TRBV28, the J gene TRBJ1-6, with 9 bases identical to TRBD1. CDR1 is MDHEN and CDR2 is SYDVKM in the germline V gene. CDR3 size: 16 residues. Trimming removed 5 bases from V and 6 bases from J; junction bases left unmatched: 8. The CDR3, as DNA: TGTGCCAGCAGTACGGGACAGGGATTAGGTAATTCACCCCTCCACTTT. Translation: CASSTGQGLGNSPLHF.

The CDR3 is CASSLIGAGHNEQFF. The CDR3 nucleotides are TGTGCCAGCAGTTTGATAGGAGCGGGTCACAATGAGCAGTTCTTC. The chain is built from TRBV27 and TRBJ2-1, with D perhaps TRBD2 (6 bases). The CDR3 covers 15 residues. The germline gives CDR1 MNHEY, CDR2 SMNVEV (reference sequence). V was pared by 3 bases and J by 5 bases, with 14 bases between.

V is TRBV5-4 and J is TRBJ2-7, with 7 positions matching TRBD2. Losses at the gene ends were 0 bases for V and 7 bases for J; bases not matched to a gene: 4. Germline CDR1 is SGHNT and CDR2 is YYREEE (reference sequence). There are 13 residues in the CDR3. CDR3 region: CASSLERDREQYV. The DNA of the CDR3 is TGTGCCAGCAGCTTGGAGCGGGACCGGGAGCAGTACGTC.

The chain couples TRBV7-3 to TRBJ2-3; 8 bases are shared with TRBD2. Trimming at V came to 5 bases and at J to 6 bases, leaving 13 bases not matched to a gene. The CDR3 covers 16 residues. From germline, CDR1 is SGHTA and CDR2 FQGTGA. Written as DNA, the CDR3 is TGTGCCAGCAGCCCCCATGGGGGCGGGGGGTCCGATACGCAGTATTTT. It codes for CASSPHGGGGSDTQYF.

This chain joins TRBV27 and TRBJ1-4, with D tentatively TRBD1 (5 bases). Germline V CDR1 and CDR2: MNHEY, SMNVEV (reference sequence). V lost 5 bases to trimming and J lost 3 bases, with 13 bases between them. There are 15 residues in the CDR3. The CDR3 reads CASSSPGLPNEKLFF. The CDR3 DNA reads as TGTGCCAGCAGTAGCCCGGGACTGCCTAATGAAAAACTGTTTTTT.

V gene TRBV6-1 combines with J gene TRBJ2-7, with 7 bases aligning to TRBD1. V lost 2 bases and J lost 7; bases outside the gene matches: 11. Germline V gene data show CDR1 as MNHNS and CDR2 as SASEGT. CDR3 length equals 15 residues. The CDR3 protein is CASSELGTEGDEQYV. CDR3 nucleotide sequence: TGTGCCAGCAGTGAATTAGGGACAGAGGGTGATGAGCAGTACGTC.

CDR3 DNA sequence: TGTGCCAGCAGGTCTAGCGGGGGAACCTACGAGCAGTACTTC. This sequence encodes CASRSSGGTYEQYF. The V gene is TRBV27, the J gene TRBJ2-7; 10 bases are shared with TRBD2. V was clipped by 6 bases and J by 2 bases; unmatched bases: 4. Germline CDR1 is MNHEY and CDR2 is SMNVEV (reference sequence). This CDR3 is built from 14 residues.

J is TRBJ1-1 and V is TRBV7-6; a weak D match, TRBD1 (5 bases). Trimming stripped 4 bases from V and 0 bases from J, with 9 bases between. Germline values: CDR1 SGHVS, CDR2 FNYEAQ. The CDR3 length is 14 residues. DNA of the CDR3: TGTGCCAGCAGCTCGACAGTAATGAACACTGAAGCTTTCTTT. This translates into CASSSTVMNTEAFF.

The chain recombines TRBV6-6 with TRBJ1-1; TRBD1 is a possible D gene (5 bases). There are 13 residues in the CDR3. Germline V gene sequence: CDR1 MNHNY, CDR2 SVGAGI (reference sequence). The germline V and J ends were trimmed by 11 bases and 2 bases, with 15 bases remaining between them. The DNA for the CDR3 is TGTGCCGGGGCCATACAGGAAAACACTGAAGCTTTCTTT. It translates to CAGAIQENTEAFF.

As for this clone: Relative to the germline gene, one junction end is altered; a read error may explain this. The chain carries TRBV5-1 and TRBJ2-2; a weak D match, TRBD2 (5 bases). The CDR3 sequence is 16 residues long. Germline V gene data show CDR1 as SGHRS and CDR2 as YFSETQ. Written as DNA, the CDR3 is TGCGCCAGCAGCTTGGACCCAGCTAAGAACACCGGGGAGCCGTTTTTT. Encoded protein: CASSLDPAKNTGEPFF.